Listed here are 10 T cell receptor beta chains from one sample, sequenced in a study of blood T cell dynamics during melanoma immunotherapy. The time point denotes: pre-treatment baseline. Using immunoSEQ multiplex PCR, the repertoire was profiled, and TCRdb retains in-frame clones only, with some absent. Of about 13,000 clones detected, about 90% appear once; the ten largest clones hold 3% to 4%. The sequenced sample was blood, obtained from a patient treated with checkpoint blockade. The receptors originated from a human donor with melanoma.

This clone was observed a single time. This chain connects TRBV19 to TRBJ2-1; 10 bases fit TRBD2. The V gene's germline CDR1 is LNHDA and CDR2 SQIVND (reference sequence). The J segment lost 6 bases and the V segment lost 6 bases, leaving 8 bases of the junction unmatched. The CDR3 totals 15 residues. DNA of the CDR3: TGTGCCAGTAGCCCAGCGGGAGGGCCTCGCAATGAGCAGTTCTTC. It encodes CASSPAGGPRNEQFF.

This rearrangement joins TRBV14 to TRBJ2-5; 9 bases are shared with TRBD1. The junction had 7 bases not matched to a gene; V was cut back by 1 base and J by 7 bases. This CDR3 spans 15 amino acids. CDR1 SGHDN and CDR2 FVKESK come from the germline V gene. The CDR3 protein is CASSQGQGVNRTQYF. As DNA, the CDR3 is TGTGCCAGCAGCCAAGGACAGGGGGTAAATAGGACCCAGTACTTC. Combining the CDR3 with reference TRBV14 and TRBJ2-5 gives the whole variable domain EAGVTQFPSHSVIEKGQTVTLRCDPISGHDNLYWYRRVMGKEIKFLLHFVKESKQDESGMPNNRFLAERTGGTYSTLKVQPAELEDSGVYFCASSQGQGVNRTQYFGPGTRLLVL.

This clone has just one count. This CDR3 is CASSPGLQETQYF. The CDR3 DNA is TGTGCCAGCAGCCCAGGGTTGCAGGAGACCCAGTACTTC. The chain couples TRBV14 to TRBJ2-5; maybe TRBD1 (5 bases). The V gene's germline CDR1 is SGHDN and CDR2 FVKESK. V was shortened by 4 bases and J by 5 bases, with 11 bases between the two germline ends. The CDR3 runs to 13 residues. The whole variable domain, remainder taken from reference TRBV14 and TRBJ2-5, is EAGVTQFPSHSVIEKGQTVTLRCDPISGHDNLYWYRRVMGKEIKFLLHFVKESKQDESGMPNNRFLAERTGGTYSTLKVQPAELEDSGVYFCASSPGLQETQYFGPGTRLLVL.

The V call is TRBV29-1, the J call TRBJ1-1; D unclear. V lost 5 bases and J lost 5, with 9 bases in between. The CDR3 length is 11 residues. Germline CDR1 SQVTM, CDR2 ANQGSEA. The CDR3 loop reads CSVFRGTEAFF. The CDR3 nucleotides are TGCAGCGTTTTCCGGGGAACTGAAGCTTTCTTT.

V and J are TRBV27 and TRBJ2-1, with no clear D. Germline V gene sequence: CDR1 MNHEY, CDR2 SMNVEV (reference sequence). The CDR3 runs to 14 residues. The V end was cut by 7 bases, the J end by 4 bases, with 14 bases between. CDR3 sequence: CASTTRAGYNEQFF. The DNA for the CDR3 is TGTGCCAGCACCACCCGGGCCGGATACAATGAGCAGTTCTTC.

The genes are TRBV28 and TRBJ2-3; D call uncertain. The V and J ends lost 3 bases and 0 bases respectively, with 16 bases between them. The CDR3 covers 17 residues. Germline V lookup: CDR1 MDHEN, CDR2 SYDVKM. The CDR3 bases are TGTGCCAGCAGTTTCCACCCAGGAGTTCCTAGCACAGATACGCAGTATTTT. Protein sequence: CASSFHPGVPSTDTQYF.

V and J are TRBV7-9 and TRBJ2-5; TRBD2 might be the D (5 bases). Trimming took 5 bases from V and 5 from J, leaving 15 bases between them. CDR3 length: 14 residues. Per the germline V gene, CDR1 is SEHNR and CDR2 is FQNEAQ (reference sequence). CDR3 nucleotides: TGTGCCAGCAGCCTAGGTGGGAGTCGGGAGACCCAGTACTTC. Residues: CASSLGGSRETQYF. Using reference TRBV7-9 and TRBJ2-5 for the parts outside the CDR3, the full variable domain is DTGVSQNPRHKITKRGQNVTFRCDPISEHNRLYWYRQTLGQGPEFLTYFQNEAQLEKSRLLSDRFSAERPKGSFSTLEIQRTEQGDSAMYLCASSLGGSRETQYFGPGTRLLVL.

The CDR3, as DNA: TGTGCCAGCAGCTTGGGTTTTTCACCCCTCCACTTT. Its translation: CASSLGFSPLHF. The rearrangement links TRBV7-9 to TRBJ1-6, with no clear D. The CDR3 runs 12 residues. The V end lost 3 bases, the J end lost 9 bases, and 6 bases lay between the germline ends. Germline CDR1 and CDR2: SEHNR and FQNEAQ (reference sequence).

The chain is built from TRBV7-9 and TRBJ2-2; D may be TRBD1 (5 bases). The CDR3 runs to 13 residues. V was trimmed by 1 base and J by 7 bases, leaving 7 bases between them. The germline V gene has CDR1 SEHNR and CDR2 FQNEAQ (reference sequence). Written as DNA, the CDR3 is TGTGCCAGCAGCTTAGGGGGCGGCGGGGAGCTGTTTTTT. As protein: CASSLGGGGELFF.

This clone was seen only a few times. This chain uses TRBV29-1 with TRBJ1-1; D is ambiguous. Germline CDR1 is SQVTM and CDR2 is ANQGSEA. Trimming shortened V by 4 bases and J by 11 bases, and 14 bases separated the two germline ends. The CDR3 length is 11 residues. CDR3 sequence reads: CSVGSDFRAFF. CDR3 DNA: TGCAGCGTTGGTAGTGATTTTCGGGCTTTCTTT.